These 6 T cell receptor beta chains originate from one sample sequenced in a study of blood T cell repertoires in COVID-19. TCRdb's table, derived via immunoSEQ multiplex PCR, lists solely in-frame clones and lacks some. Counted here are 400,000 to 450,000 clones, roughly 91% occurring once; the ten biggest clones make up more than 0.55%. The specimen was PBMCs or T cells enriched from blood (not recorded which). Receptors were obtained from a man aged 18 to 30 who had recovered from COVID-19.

The CDR3 DNA reads as TGCGCCAGCACCGAGGGTGACGGGGGAAACACCATATATTTT. Amino acids: CASTEGDGGNTIYF. This chain uses TRBV5-1 with TRBJ1-3, with D unclear. The CDR3 runs to 14 residues. Looked up from germline, CDR1 is SGHRS and CDR2 is YFSETQ. Trimming took off 6 bases at V and 4 bases at J, with 14 bases between the two ends.

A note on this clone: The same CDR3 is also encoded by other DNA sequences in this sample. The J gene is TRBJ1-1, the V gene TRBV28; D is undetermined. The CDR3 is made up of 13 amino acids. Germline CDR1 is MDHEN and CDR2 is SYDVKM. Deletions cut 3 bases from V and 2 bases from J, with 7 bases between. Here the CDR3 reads CASSLGGNTEAFF. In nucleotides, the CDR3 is TGTGCCAGCAGTTTGGGAGGTAACACTGAAGCTTTCTTT.

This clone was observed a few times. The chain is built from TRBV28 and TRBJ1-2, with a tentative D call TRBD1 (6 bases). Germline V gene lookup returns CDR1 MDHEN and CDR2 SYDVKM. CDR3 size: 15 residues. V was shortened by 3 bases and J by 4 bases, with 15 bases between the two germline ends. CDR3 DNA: TGTGCCAGCAGTTTTCAGGGACAATTTCCCTATGGCTACACCTTC. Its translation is CASSFQGQFPYGYTF.

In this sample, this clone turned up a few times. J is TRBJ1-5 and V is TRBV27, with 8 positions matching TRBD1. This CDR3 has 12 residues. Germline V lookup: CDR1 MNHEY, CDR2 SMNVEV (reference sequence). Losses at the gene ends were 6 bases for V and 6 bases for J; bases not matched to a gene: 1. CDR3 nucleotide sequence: TGTGCCAGCAGCGACAGGGGTCAGCCCCAGCATTTT. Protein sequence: CASSDRGQPQHF.

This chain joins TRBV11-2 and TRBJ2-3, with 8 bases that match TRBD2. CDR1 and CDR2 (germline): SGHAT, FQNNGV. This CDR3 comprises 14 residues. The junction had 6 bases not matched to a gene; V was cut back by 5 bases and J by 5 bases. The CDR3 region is CASSQSGGLDTQYF. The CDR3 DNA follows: TGTGCCAGCAGCCAAAGCGGGGGATTAGATACGCAGTATTTT.

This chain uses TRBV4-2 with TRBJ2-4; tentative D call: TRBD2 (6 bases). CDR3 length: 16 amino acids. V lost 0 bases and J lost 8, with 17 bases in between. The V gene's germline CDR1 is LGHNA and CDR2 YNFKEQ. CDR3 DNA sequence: TGTGCCAGCAGCCAAGAGCAGGACTATGGAGGGCACATTCAGTACTTC. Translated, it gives CASSQEQDYGGHIQYF.